What follows are 4 T cell receptor beta chains derived from one specimen sequenced in a study of T-cell reconstitution after alpha-beta-depleted transplantation in children (TCRdb year 2016). In light of the paper, this sample's treatment or condition label describes: allogeneic hematopoietic cell transplantation with graft depleted of TCRalphabeta T cells and CD19 B cells. The library came from PCR. TCRdb records Illumina HiSeq 2500 as the sequencer. TCR library preparation used molecular barcoding, with unique molecular identifiers applied to normalize quantification of the TCRbeta repertoire. The raw public reads went through TCRdb reprocessing: fastp at Q25, MiXCR clone calling, in-frame beta chains kept. CDR3 protein duplicates are merged, each entry listing the most common genes and DNA. This sample has around 450,000 distinct CDR3 sequences in its table, and around two fifths of those were observed once. Under 35% of the sample is held by the ten biggest clonotypes.

Sequencing was performed on PBMCs, taken before TCRalphabeta/CD19-depleted stem cell transplant. These receptors originate from a girl aged 2-9 years with aplastic anemia, due to receive a stem cell transplant.

The V call is TRBV28, the J call TRBJ2-7, with D unclear. The germline V gene has CDR1 MDHEN and CDR2 SYDVKM. The CDR3 covers 10 residues. V lost 2 bases and J lost 13, with 9 bases in between. The CDR3 sequence is CASSLDVHYF. The CDR3 bases are TGTGCCAGCAGTTTAGATGTGCATTACTTC.

This clonotype was picked up one time. A junction end diverges from the germline sequence, so it may reflect a read error. V and J are TRBV7-2 and TRBJ2-7; no firm D call. The germline V gene encodes CDR1 SGHTA and CDR2 FQGNSA. This CDR3 contains 13 residues. CDR3 coding DNA: TGTGCCAGCAGCTTAGAACCCGCCTACGATCAGTACTTC. It specifies CASSLEPAYDQYF.

In DNA, the CDR3 is TGTGCCAGCAGCTTGCGACTCGGTGCGGGAGGGAACAATGAGCAGTTCTTC. It is translated as CASSLRLGAGGNNEQFF. This rearrangement joins TRBV5-6 to TRBJ2-1; TRBD2 matches 9 bases. With V trimmed by 1 base and J by 5 bases, 10 bases remained unmatched. Germline loops: CDR1 SGHDT, CDR2 YYEEEE. The CDR3 consists of 17 residues. The variable domain in full, completed from reference TRBV5-6 and TRBJ2-1, reads DAGVTQSPTHLIKTRGQQVTLRCSPKSGHDTVSWYQQALGQGPQFIFQYYEEEERQRGNFPDRFSGHQFPNYSSELNVNALLLGDSALYLCASSLRLGAGGNNEQFFGPGTRLTVL.

The chain employs TRBV2 and TRBJ2-3; 10 bases map to TRBD2. From germline, CDR1 is SNHLY and CDR2 FYNNEI. The CDR3 has 17 residues. With 6 bases clipped from V and 2 bases from J, the junction kept 11 bases outside the gene matches. CDR3 amino acids: CASRTPRLAGATDTQYF. The CDR3 DNA sequence: TGTGCCAGCAGGACCCCCAGGCTAGCGGGAGCCACAGATACGCAGTATTTT.